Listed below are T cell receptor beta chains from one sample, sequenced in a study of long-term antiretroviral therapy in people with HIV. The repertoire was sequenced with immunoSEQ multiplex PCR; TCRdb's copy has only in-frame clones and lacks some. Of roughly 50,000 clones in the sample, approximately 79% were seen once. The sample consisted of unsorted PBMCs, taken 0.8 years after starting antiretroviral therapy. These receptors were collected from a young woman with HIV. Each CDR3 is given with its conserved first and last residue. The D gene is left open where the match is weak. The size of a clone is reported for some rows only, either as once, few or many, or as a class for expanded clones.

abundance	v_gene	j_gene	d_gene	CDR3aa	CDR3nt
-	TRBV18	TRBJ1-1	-	CASSPNSSPEAFF	TGTGCCAGCTCACCCAATTCTTCCCCTGAAGCTTTCTTT
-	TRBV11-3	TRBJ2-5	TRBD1	CASSPRTGETQYF	TGTGCCAGCAGCCCCCGGACAGGAGAGACCCAGTACTTC
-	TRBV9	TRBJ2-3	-	CASSVADLTDTQYF	TGTGCCAGCAGCGTAGCAGACCTCACAGATACGCAGTATTTT
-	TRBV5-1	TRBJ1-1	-	CASSSQVQNTEAFF	TGCGCCAGCAGCTCTCAGGTACAGAACACTGAAGCTTTCTTT
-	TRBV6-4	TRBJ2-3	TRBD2	CASSSSSGSTDTQYF	TGTGCCAGCTCCAGCTCTAGCGGCTCCACAGATACGCAGTATTTT
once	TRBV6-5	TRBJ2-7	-	CASSYSSDYEQYF	TGTGCCAGCAGTTACTCGAGCGACTACGAGCAGTACTTC
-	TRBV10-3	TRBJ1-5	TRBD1	CAISSGQSNQPQHF	TGTGCCATCAGTTCGGGACAGTCCAATCAGCCCCAGCATTTT
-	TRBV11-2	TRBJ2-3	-	CASSLVPSAYTDTQYF	TGTGCCAGCAGCTTAGTTCCTAGCGCCTACACAGATACGCAGTATTTT
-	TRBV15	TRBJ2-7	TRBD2	CATSRAGTSGAYEQYF	TGTGCCACCAGCAGAGCTGGGACTAGCGGCGCCTACGAGCAGTACTTC
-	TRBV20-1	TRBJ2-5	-	CRTSEETQYF	TGCAGGACTAGTGAAGAGACCCAGTACTTC
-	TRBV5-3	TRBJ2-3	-	CARSLLRVLGTDTQYF	TGTGCCAGAAGCTTGTTACGGGTTCTTGGCACAGATACGCAGTATTTT
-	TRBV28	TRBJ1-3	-	CASSRRTDRLGNTIYF	TGTGCCAGCAGCCGACGGACAGATCGATTAGGAAACACCATATATTTT
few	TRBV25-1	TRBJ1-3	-	CASNQGTGNTIYF	TGTGCCAGCAATCAGGGGACTGGAAACACCATATATTTT
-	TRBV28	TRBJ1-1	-	CASSFSLPISGRGNTEAFF	TGTGCCAGCAGTTTCAGTCTTCCTATAAGCGGCCGAGGGAACACTGAAGCTTTCTTT
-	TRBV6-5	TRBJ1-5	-	CASTEGGEGQPQHF	TGTGCCAGCACCGAGGGGGGGGAAGGACAGCCCCAGCATTTT
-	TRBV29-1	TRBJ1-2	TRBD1	CSGTGTGGYGYTF	TGCAGCGGAACCGGGACAGGGGGCTATGGCTACACCTTC
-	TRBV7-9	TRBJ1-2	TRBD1	CASSSGQGGASYGYTF	TGTGCCAGCAGCTCCGGACAGGGAGGGGCGAGCTATGGCTACACCTTC
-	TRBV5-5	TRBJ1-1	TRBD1	CASRLSGGTEAFF	TGTGCCAGCAGGCTATCAGGGGGGACTGAAGCTTTCTTT
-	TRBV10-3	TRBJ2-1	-	CAISESRASDEQFF	TGTGCCATCAGTGAGTCTAGGGCTTCGGATGAGCAGTTCTTC
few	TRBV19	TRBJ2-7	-	CASSIASSGNHEQYF	TGTGCCAGTAGTATCGCGTCGTCAGGGAACCACGAGCAGTACTTC
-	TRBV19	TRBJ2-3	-	CASSIWGSGSTDTQYF	TGTGCCAGTAGTATATGGGGTAGCGGCTCCACAGATACGCAGTATTTT
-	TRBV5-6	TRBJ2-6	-	CASSLGQFMPPGANVLTF	TGTGCCAGCAGCCTAGGACAGTTTATGCCTCCTGGGGCCAACGTCCTGACTTTC
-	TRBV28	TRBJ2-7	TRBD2	CASSFTSGASYEQYF	TGTGCCAGCAGTTTTACTAGCGGGGCGTCCTACGAGCAGTACTTC
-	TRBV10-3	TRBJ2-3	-	CAITGSTDTQYF	TGTGCCATCACGGGTAGCACAGATACGCAGTATTTT
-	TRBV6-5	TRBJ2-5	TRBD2	CASSEGGQGTQYF	TGTGCCAGCAGTGAGGGAGGGCAGGGGACCCAGTACTTC
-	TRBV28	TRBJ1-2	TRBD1	CASSPMAGQGFYGYTF	TGTGCCAGCAGTCCCATGGCGGGACAGGGTTTTTATGGCTACACCTTC
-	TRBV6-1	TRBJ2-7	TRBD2	CASSDRLAGEISYEQYF	TGTGCCAGCAGTGATCGCCTAGCGGGTGAGATCTCCTACGAGCAGTACTTC
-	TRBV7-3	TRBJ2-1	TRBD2	CASSRIGGGNEQFF	TGTGCCAGCAGCCGAATTGGGGGGGGCAATGAGCAGTTCTTC
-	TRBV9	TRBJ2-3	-	CASSPGTSSVDTQYF	TGTGCCAGCAGCCCCGGGACCAGCTCCGTAGATACGCAGTATTTT
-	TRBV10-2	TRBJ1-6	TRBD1	CASSVSDRTNSPLHF	TGCGCCAGCAGTGTTTCGGACAGGACAAATTCACCCCTCCACTTT
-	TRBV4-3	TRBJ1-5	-	CASSQDQGQPQHF	TGCGCCAGCAGCCAAGATCAGGGTCAGCCCCAGCATTTT
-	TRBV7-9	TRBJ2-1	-	CASSPDYLQFF	TGTGCCAGCAGCCCGGACTATTTGCAGTTCTTC
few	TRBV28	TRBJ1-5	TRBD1	CASILQGYHQPQHF	TGTGCCAGCATCCTACAGGGGTATCATCAGCCCCAGCATTTT
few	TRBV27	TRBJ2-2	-	CASTFSGNTGNTGELFF	TGTGCCAGCACCTTCTCCGGGAATACAGGGAACACCGGGGAGCTGTTTTTT
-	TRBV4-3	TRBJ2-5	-	CASSQVWSETQYF	TGCGCCAGCAGCCAAGTCTGGTCAGAGACCCAGTACTTC
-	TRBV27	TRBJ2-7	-	CASSSPGEQYF	TGTGCCAGCTCGTCCCCCGGCGAGCAGTACTTC
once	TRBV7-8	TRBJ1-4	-	CASRRGSTNEKLFF	TGTGCCAGCAGAAGGGGTTCAACTAATGAAAAACTGTTTTTT
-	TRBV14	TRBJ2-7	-	CASSQDRLGEQYF	TGTGCCAGCAGCCAAGATCGACTGGGAGAGCAGTACTTC
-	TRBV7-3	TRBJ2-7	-	CASSLRGDAYEQYF	TGTGCCAGCAGCCTCCGAGGGGACGCCTACGAGCAGTACTTC
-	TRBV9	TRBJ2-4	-	CASSVAPSGAEYF	TGTGCCAGCAGCGTAGCCCCGTCAGGGGCCGAGTACTTC
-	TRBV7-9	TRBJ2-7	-	CASPGPGDNVYEQYF	TGTGCCAGCCCCGGGCCAGGGGACAACGTCTACGAGCAGTACTTC
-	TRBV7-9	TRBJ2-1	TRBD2	CASSQTSGANEQFF	TGTGCCAGCAGCCAGACTAGCGGGGCGAATGAGCAGTTCTTC
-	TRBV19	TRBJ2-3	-	CASSIGASTDTQYF	TGTGCCAGTAGTATCGGGGCCAGCACAGATACGCAGTATTTT
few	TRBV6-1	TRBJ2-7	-	CAGGPWGYEQYF	TGTGCCGGGGGACCTTGGGGCTACGAGCAGTACTTC
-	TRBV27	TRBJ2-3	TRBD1	CASIRTGGLDTQYF	TGTGCCAGCATTAGGACAGGGGGCTTAGATACGCAGTATTTT
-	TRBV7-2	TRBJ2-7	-	CASSLSSYEQYF	TGTGCCAGCAGCTTAAGCTCCTACGAGCAGTACTTC
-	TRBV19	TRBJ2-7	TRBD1	CASSIWGRSKGADEQYF	TGTGCCAGTAGTATATGGGGCCGATCAAAGGGGGCTGACGAGCAGTACTTC
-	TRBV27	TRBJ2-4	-	CASSSTGPRWAKNIQYF	TGTGCCAGCAGTTCAACCGGGCCCCGATGGGCCAAAAACATTCAGTACTTC
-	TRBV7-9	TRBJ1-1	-	CASSFGGGLNTEAFF	TGTGCCAGCAGCTTTGGGGGCGGTTTAAACACTGAAGCTTTCTTT
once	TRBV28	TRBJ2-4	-	CASSHRGMGKNIQYF	TGTGCCAGCAGCCACCGAGGGATGGGGAAAAACATTCAGTACTTC
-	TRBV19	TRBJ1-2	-	CASSIGLLAPSGYGYTF	TGTGCCAGTAGTATCGGCTTGCTGGCCCCGTCGGGCTATGGCTACACCTTC
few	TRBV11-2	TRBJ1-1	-	CASSHLGSTEAFF	TGTGCCAGCAGCCACCTGGGAAGCACTGAAGCTTTCTTT
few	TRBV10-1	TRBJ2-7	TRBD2	CASSVGLSYEQYF	TGCGCCAGCAGTGTGGGACTATCCTACGAGCAGTACTTC